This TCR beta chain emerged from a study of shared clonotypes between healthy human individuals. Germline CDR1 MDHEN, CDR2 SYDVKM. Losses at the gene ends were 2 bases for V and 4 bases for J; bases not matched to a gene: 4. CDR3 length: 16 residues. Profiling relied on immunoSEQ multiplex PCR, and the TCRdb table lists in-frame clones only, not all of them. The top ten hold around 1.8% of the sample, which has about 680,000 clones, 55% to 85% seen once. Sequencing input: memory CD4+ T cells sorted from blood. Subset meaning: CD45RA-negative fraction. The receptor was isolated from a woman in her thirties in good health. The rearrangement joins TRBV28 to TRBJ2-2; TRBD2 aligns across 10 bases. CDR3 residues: CASSLGLAGATGELFF. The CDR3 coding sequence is TGTGCCAGCAGTTTAGGGCTAGCGGGGGCCACCGGGGAGCTGTTTTTT.